This is a list of T cell receptor beta chains from one sample in a study of post-analysis software for immune sequencing data. TCRdb itself ran the PCR reads through MiXCR, one entry per CDR3 protein. The sample gives approximately 570,000 distinct CDR3 sequences, 44% of which show up once; about 1.5% is in the top ten. Sample: blood. These receptors came from a girl aged 10 to 17 with multiple sclerosis. Both conserved end residues are part of each CDR3. The D gene is left open where the match is weak. Expanded clones get a size class; other rows say once, few or many, or leave the size out.

d_gene: TRBD2; j_gene: TRBJ2-4; abundance: few; v_gene: TRBV9; CDR3aa: CASSVSSASGLAKNIQYF; CDR3nt: TGTGCCAGCAGCGTTTCCTCCGCTAGCGGGCTGGCCAAAAACATTCAGTACTTC
d_gene: -; j_gene: TRBJ2-3; abundance: -; v_gene: TRBV5-6; CDR3aa: CASSLELATDTRYF; CDR3nt: TGTGCCAGCAGCTTGGAACTAGCAACAGATACGCGGTATTTT
d_gene: -; j_gene: TRBJ2-3; abundance: few; v_gene: TRBV5-1; CDR3aa: CASSWIHHMGTDTQYF; CDR3nt: TGCGCCAGCAGCTGGATACACCACATGGGGACAGATACGCAGTATTTT
d_gene: -; j_gene: TRBJ2-1; abundance: few; v_gene: TRBV20-1; CDR3aa: CSARYQATTEQFF; CDR3nt: TGCAGTGCTCGATACCAGGCGACGACAGAGCAGTTCTTC
d_gene: -; j_gene: TRBJ2-3; abundance: -; v_gene: TRBV6-6; CDR3aa: CASSKTRDTQYF; CDR3nt: TGTGCCAGCAGTAAGACTAGAGATACGCAGTATTTT
d_gene: TRBD1; j_gene: TRBJ2-2; abundance: -; v_gene: TRBV6-5; CDR3aa: CASRGTGYTGELFF; CDR3nt: TGTGCCAGCAGGGGGACAGGGTATACCGGGGAGCTGTTTTTT
d_gene: -; j_gene: TRBJ1-5; abundance: once; v_gene: TRBV20-1; CDR3aa: CSARLAGGQPQHF; CDR3nt: TGCAGTGCTAGATTGGCCGGGGGTCAGCCCCAGCATTTT
d_gene: TRBD2; j_gene: TRBJ2-4; abundance: -; v_gene: TRBV12-3/TRBV12-4; CDR3aa: CASTKAGTAKNIQYF; CDR3nt: TGTGCCAGCACCAAAGCGGGGACCGCCAAAAACATTCAGTACTTC
d_gene: TRBD2; j_gene: TRBJ2-7; abundance: -; v_gene: TRBV5-1; CDR3aa: CASSLYTGGPSYEQYF; CDR3nt: TGCGCCAGCAGCTTGTATACGGGGGGGCCCTCCTACGAGCAGTACTTC
d_gene: -; j_gene: TRBJ2-5; abundance: -; v_gene: TRBV19; CDR3aa: CASSKGHQETQYF; CDR3nt: TGTGCCAGTAGTAAGGGACATCAAGAGACCCAGTACTTC
d_gene: TRBD1; j_gene: TRBJ2-7; abundance: -; v_gene: TRBV6-2/TRBV6-3; CDR3aa: CASSYSGQGMGEQYF; CDR3nt: TGTGCCAGCAGTTACTCGGGACAGGGTATGGGCGAGCAGTACTTC
d_gene: TRBD2; j_gene: TRBJ2-5; abundance: -; v_gene: TRBV10-3; CDR3aa: CAISDGLAGVTQYF; CDR3nt: TGTGCCATCAGTGACGGACTAGCGGGAGTGACCCAGTACTTC
d_gene: -; j_gene: TRBJ1-1; abundance: -; v_gene: TRBV20-1; CDR3aa: CSSDRSNTEAFF; CDR3nt: TGCAGTTCTGACAGATCGAACACTGAAGCTTTCTTT
d_gene: TRBD1; j_gene: TRBJ1-1; abundance: -; v_gene: TRBV7-9; CDR3aa: CASCSGTVNTEAFF; CDR3nt: TGTGCCAGCTGCTCCGGGACAGTCAACACTGAAGCTTTCTTT
d_gene: -; j_gene: TRBJ2-3; abundance: -; v_gene: TRBV12-3/TRBV12-4; CDR3aa: CASSLAVGTQYF; CDR3nt: TGTGCCAGCAGTTTAGCCGTGGGTACGCAGTATTTT
d_gene: -; j_gene: TRBJ2-2; abundance: -; v_gene: TRBV6-6; CDR3aa: CASSYPTLNTGELFF; CDR3nt: TGTGCCAGCAGTTACCCTACGCTTAACACCGGGGAGCTGTTTTTT
d_gene: -; j_gene: TRBJ2-7; abundance: -; v_gene: TRBV12-3/TRBV12-4; CDR3aa: CASAKAASNEQYF; CDR3nt: TGTGCCAGCGCTAAGGCAGCCTCCAACGAGCAGTACTTC
d_gene: TRBD2; j_gene: TRBJ2-1; abundance: -; v_gene: TRBV9; CDR3aa: CASSVAAGVEETQFF; CDR3nt: TGTGCCAGCAGCGTAGCTGCGGGAGTTGAAGAGACCCAGTTCTTC
d_gene: -; j_gene: TRBJ2-3; abundance: -; v_gene: TRBV10-3; CDR3aa: CAISGSLTDTQYF; CDR3nt: TGTGCCATCAGTGGGAGTTTGACAGATACGCAGTATTTT
d_gene: TRBD1; j_gene: TRBJ1-5; abundance: few; v_gene: TRBV27; CDR3aa: CASSLSGTGSNQPQHF; CDR3nt: TGTGCCAGCAGTTTATCGGGGACAGGGAGCAATCAGCCCCAGCATTTT
d_gene: TRBD1; j_gene: TRBJ2-7; abundance: -; v_gene: TRBV18; CDR3aa: CASSQQGQATYEQYF; CDR3nt: TGTGCCAGCTCACAACAGGGACAGGCCACCTACGAGCAGTACTTC
d_gene: TRBD2; j_gene: TRBJ2-1; abundance: -; v_gene: TRBV27; CDR3aa: CASSLLGTSGRDNEQFF; CDR3nt: TGTGCCAGCAGTTTATTAGGGACTAGCGGGAGGGACAATGAGCAGTTCTTC
d_gene: -; j_gene: TRBJ2-5; abundance: -; v_gene: TRBV5-8; CDR3aa: CASSLYSAGETQYF; CDR3nt: TGTGCCAGCAGCTTGTATTCGGCAGGAGAGACCCAGTACTTC
d_gene: TRBD2; j_gene: TRBJ2-5; abundance: many; v_gene: TRBV20-1; CDR3aa: CSARLSGGPQPQYF; CDR3nt: TGCAGTGCTAGACTTAGCGGGGGCCCCCAACCCCAGTACTTC
d_gene: -; j_gene: TRBJ2-3; abundance: -; v_gene: TRBV4-1; CDR3aa: CASSQAPGPTTDTQYF; CDR3nt: TGCGCCAGCAGCCAAGCTCCGGGGCCAACCACAGATACGCAGTATTTT
d_gene: -; j_gene: TRBJ1-4; abundance: -; v_gene: TRBV29-1; CDR3aa: CSVDRNEKLFF; CDR3nt: TGCAGCGTTGATCGGAATGAAAAACTGTTTTTT
d_gene: -; j_gene: TRBJ2-4; abundance: -; v_gene: TRBV5-1; CDR3aa: CASSLPSWEQYF; CDR3nt: TGCGCCAGCAGCTTGCCCTCGTGGGAGCAGTACTTC
d_gene: -; j_gene: TRBJ2-3; abundance: -; v_gene: TRBV24-1; CDR3aa: CATIGRTSTDTQYF; CDR3nt: TGTGCCACCATAGGGAGAACAAGCACAGATACGCAGTATTTT
d_gene: -; j_gene: TRBJ1-2; abundance: -; v_gene: TRBV5-6; CDR3aa: CASSFQAGTDGYTF; CDR3nt: TGTGCCAGCAGCTTTCAGGCAGGAACGGATGGCTACACCTTC
d_gene: -; j_gene: TRBJ2-3; abundance: -; v_gene: TRBV6-5; CDR3aa: CASTDRRTDTQYF; CDR3nt: TGTGCCAGCACCGACCGACGCACAGATACGCAGTATTTT
d_gene: -; j_gene: TRBJ2-7; abundance: few; v_gene: TRBV4-1; CDR3aa: CASSQVVGSYEQYF; CDR3nt: TGCGCCAGCAGCCAAGTGGTCGGATCCTACGAGCAGTACTTC
d_gene: TRBD2; j_gene: TRBJ2-1; abundance: -; v_gene: TRBV6-6; CDR3aa: CASRTLGGYDYNEQFF; CDR3nt: TGTGCCAGCAGAACCCTGGGGGGGTATGACTACAATGAGCAGTTCTTC
d_gene: -; j_gene: TRBJ2-3; abundance: -; v_gene: TRBV6-2/TRBV6-3; CDR3aa: CASSARADTQYF; CDR3nt: TGTGCCAGCAGCGCCCGGGCAGATACGCAGTATTTT
d_gene: -; j_gene: TRBJ1-2; abundance: -; v_gene: TRBV20-1; CDR3aa: CSASYIGLTYGYTF; CDR3nt: TGCAGTGCTTCTTACATTGGACTCACATACGGCTACACCTTC
d_gene: -; j_gene: TRBJ2-7; abundance: -; v_gene: TRBV3-1; CDR3aa: CASSQDSTVYEQYF; CDR3nt: TGTGCCAGCAGCCAAGATTCGACGGTCTACGAGCAGTACTTC
d_gene: -; j_gene: TRBJ1-2; abundance: -; v_gene: TRBV5-4; CDR3aa: CASSPRERGFVRGYTF; CDR3nt: TGTGCCAGCAGCCCTCGGGAGCGGGGATTCGTCCGTGGCTACACCTTC
d_gene: TRBD1; j_gene: TRBJ1-2; abundance: -; v_gene: TRBV12-3/TRBV12-4; CDR3aa: CASTRQGRNYGYTF; CDR3nt: TGTGCCAGCACGAGACAGGGGAGAAACTATGGCTACACCTTC
d_gene: -; j_gene: TRBJ2-1; abundance: -; v_gene: TRBV6-2/TRBV6-3; CDR3aa: CASRRRDYNEQFF; CDR3nt: TGTGCCAGCAGACGACGGGATTACAATGAGCAGTTCTTC
d_gene: TRBD2; j_gene: TRBJ2-4; abundance: -; v_gene: TRBV20-1; CDR3aa: CSARPGGKNIQYF; CDR3nt: TGCAGTGCCCGACCGGGGGGGAAAAACATTCAGTACTTC
d_gene: TRBD2; j_gene: TRBJ2-1; abundance: -; v_gene: TRBV20-1; CDR3aa: CSARDVTSGRPYNEQFF; CDR3nt: TGCAGTGCTAGAGACGTGACTAGCGGGAGACCCTACAATGAGCAGTTCTTC
d_gene: TRBD1; j_gene: TRBJ1-2; abundance: -; v_gene: TRBV7-2; CDR3aa: CASSLGGGQGYYGYTF; CDR3nt: TGTGCCAGCAGCTTAGGAGGGGGACAGGGTTATTATGGCTACACCTTC
d_gene: -; j_gene: TRBJ1-4; abundance: -; v_gene: TRBV27; CDR3aa: CASSPSGTYEKLFF; CDR3nt: TGTGCCAGCAGTCCGTCCGGGACATATGAAAAACTGTTTTTT
d_gene: -; j_gene: TRBJ2-3; abundance: -; v_gene: TRBV6-2/TRBV6-3; CDR3aa: CASSYLAWDTQYF; CDR3nt: TGTGCCAGCAGTTATCTAGCCTGGGATACGCAGTATTTT
d_gene: -; j_gene: TRBJ2-3; abundance: -; v_gene: TRBV12-3/TRBV12-4; CDR3aa: CASSRPSPADTQYF; CDR3nt: TGTGCCAGCAGCCGACCGAGTCCCGCAGATACGCAGTATTTT
d_gene: -; j_gene: TRBJ2-7; abundance: many; v_gene: TRBV20-1; CDR3aa: CSARVTAVPEQYF; CDR3nt: TGCAGTGCTAGAGTGACTGCCGTCCCTGAGCAGTACTTC
d_gene: TRBD1; j_gene: TRBJ2-7; abundance: few; v_gene: TRBV12-3/TRBV12-4; CDR3aa: CASTRRDRAREQYF; CDR3nt: TGTGCCAGCACGAGACGGGACAGGGCGAGGGAGCAGTACTTC
d_gene: TRBD2; j_gene: TRBJ2-3; abundance: few; v_gene: TRBV5-4; CDR3aa: CASSSSTSGRMDTQYF; CDR3nt: TGTGCCAGCAGTTCCTCGACTAGCGGGAGAATGGATACGCAGTATTTT
d_gene: TRBD1; j_gene: TRBJ2-7; abundance: -; v_gene: TRBV25-1; CDR3aa: CASNDRNRGFYEQYF; CDR3nt: TGTGCCAGCAATGATAGGAACAGGGGGTTCTACGAGCAGTACTTC
d_gene: TRBD2; j_gene: TRBJ2-3; abundance: -; v_gene: TRBV12-3/TRBV12-4; CDR3aa: CASRTLAGRTDTQYF; CDR3nt: TGTGCCAGCAGAACCTTAGCGGGGCGCACAGATACGCAGTATTTT
d_gene: -; j_gene: TRBJ2-1; abundance: -; v_gene: TRBV29-1; CDR3aa: CSVRAGSYNEQFF; CDR3nt: TGCAGCGTTCGTGCGGGGTCTTACAATGAGCAGTTCTTC
d_gene: -; j_gene: TRBJ2-4; abundance: few; v_gene: TRBV6-6; CDR3aa: CASSYSGGVLAKNIQYF; CDR3nt: TGTGCCAGCAGTTACTCGGGGGGCGTTCTAGCCAAAAACATTCAGTACTTC
d_gene: -; j_gene: TRBJ2-5; abundance: -; v_gene: TRBV2; CDR3aa: CASNQEVVGIGETQYF; CDR3nt: TGTGCCAGCAACCAAGAGGTAGTCGGAATTGGGGAGACCCAGTACTTC
d_gene: TRBD1; j_gene: TRBJ2-3; abundance: few; v_gene: TRBV12-3/TRBV12-4; CDR3aa: CASSLDRGQADTQYF; CDR3nt: TGTGCCAGCAGTTTGGACAGGGGACAGGCAGATACGCAGTATTTT